Described below is a single T cell receptor (beta chain) sequence and its context. Input was 616 ng to 6,004 ng of genomic DNA from tumor or blood. Trimming cost V 4 bases and J 7 bases, with 11 bases left between them. The length of the CDR3 is 12 residues. The sample originates from a study of T cells in tumors after PD-1 blockade. Study-level information: Peripheral blood samples averaged around 40,000 unique clonotypes and about 120,000 templates.

Here immunoSEQ multiplex PCR was the method, and the copy in TCRdb shows in-frame clones only, minus some. The sample includes 30,000 to 35,000 clones, approximately 73% seen only once; the top ten take about two fifths. V and J are TRBV12-3 or TRBV12-4 and TRBJ2-7; D ambiguous. The TCR originated in a human donor with basal cell carcinoma. Specimen: PBMCs, collected after anti-PD-1 treatment. The CDR3 loop is CASSWRPLEQYF. DNA of the CDR3: TGTGCCAGCAGTTGGCGACCTCTGGAGCAGTACTTC.